This T cell receptor (beta chain) is from a study of blood T cell repertoires in COVID-19. Overall study: From the United States, Italy and Spain came samples of acute and convalescent COVID-19. T cells, B-cell-depleted T cells, or PBMCs supplied cDNA or gDNA.

The V gene lost 3 bases and the J gene lost 5 bases, with 10 bases spanning the gap. The germline gives CDR1 SGHVS, CDR2 FQNEAQ. The CDR3 is 13 amino acids. The table lists this clone with a few counts. Source study methods: Using reference gene primer amplification, nucleated cell counts were estimated. This table comes from immunoSEQ multiplex PCR, and its TCRdb copy is limited to in-frame clones, with some not included. The DNA was the basis for D and trimming; V, J and clone size are from that table. The data show about 140,000 clones, around 76% seen once. The source material was peripheral blood. The clonotype was recovered from an elderly man with acute or convalescent COVID-19. The V and J genes are TRBV7-8 and TRBJ1-1; the D gene is possibly TRBD1 (6 bases). CDR3 DNA sequence: TGTGCCAGCAGCTTCACAGGGTTAACTGAAGCTTTCTTT. This encodes CASSFTGLTEAFF.